Listed below are T cell receptor beta chains from one sample, sequenced in a study of blood T cells in healthy people across ages. TCRdb analysed the 5' RACE reads with MiXCR anew, one entry per CDR3 protein. The table has over 600,000 distinct CDR3 sequences, 35% to 50% seen once; the top ten hold around 32%. Sequenced: blood. The source of these receptors is a man older than 75 in good health. Both conserved end residues are part of each CDR3. D genes are given only for firm matches. Clone size, where shown, is once, few, many, or a class for clones that have expanded.

d_call j_call v_call clone_size cdr3_aa cdr3_nt
TRBD1 TRBJ2-7 TRBV6-6 few CASVTGAVSSYEQYF TGTGCCAGCGTAACAGGGGCCGTTAGCTCCTACGAGCAGTACTTC
. TRBJ2-7 TRBV20-1 . CGASETSYEQYF TGCGGTGCTAGTGAGACTAGTTACGAGCAGTACTTC
. TRBJ2-7 TRBV20-1 few CSAAGQYEQYF TGCAGTGCTGCCGGACAGTACGAGCAGTACTTC
TRBD1 TRBJ2-3 TRBV29-1 few CSVQIRTGRTDTQYF TGCAGCGTACAAATACGGACAGGGCGCACAGATACGCAGTATTTT
. TRBJ2-1 TRBV6-2/TRBV6-3 . CASSYLQEYSEQFF TGTGCCAGCAGTTACCTGCAGGAATACAGTGAGCAGTTCTTC
TRBD1 TRBJ1-4 TRBV29-1 . CSAGQGGPLEKLFF TGCAGCGCTGGACAGGGCGGGCCACTAGAAAAACTGTTTTTT
TRBD2 TRBJ2-4 TRBV6-2/TRBV6-3 many CASKSSGGNIQYF TGTGCCAGCAAATCTAGCGGGGGCAACATTCAGTACTTC
TRBD2 TRBJ2-5 TRBV6-5 few CASMESGRETQYF TGTGCCAGCATGGAGAGCGGGAGAGAGACCCAGTACTTC
TRBD2 TRBJ2-1 TRBV6-2/TRBV6-3 . CASVSSGSVQFF TGTGCCAGCGTGTCTAGCGGGAGTGTACAGTTCTTC
. TRBJ1-6 TRBV7-9 many CASSLRTADYSPLHF TGTGCCAGCAGCTTGCGGACCGCGGATTATTCACCCCTCCACTTT
TRBD1 TRBJ2-3 TRBV20-1 . CSAPSGQGQHTQYF TGCAGTGCTCCCAGCGGACAGGGGCAACATACGCAGTATTTT
. TRBJ1-1 TRBV24-1 few CATSESTVEAFF TGTGCCACCAGTGAGTCGACCGTTGAAGCTTTCTTT
. TRBJ2-7 TRBV7-2 few CASSTNLGFIGNEQYF TGTGCCAGCAGCACAAACCTGGGGTTCATCGGCAATGAGCAGTACTTC
. TRBJ1-1 TRBV7-2 . CASSLDSASNTEAFF TGTGCCAGCAGCTTAGATAGTGCCTCGAACACTGAAGCTTTCTTT
. TRBJ2-1 TRBV2 . CASSDSGLQSSYNEQFF TGTGCCAGCAGTGATTCGGGACTCCAAAGCTCCTACAATGAGCAGTTCTTC
. TRBJ2-6 TRBV20-1 . CSARGDGFLSGANVLTF TGCAGTGCTAGAGGGGACGGATTCCTCTCTGGGGCCAACGTCCTGACTTTC
. TRBJ1-2 TRBV12-3/TRBV12-4 few CASRPRGTNYGYTF TGTGCCAGCAGGCCCAGGGGAACCAACTATGGCTACACCTTC
. TRBJ1-5 TRBV20-1 . CSATGRRAGNQPQHF TGCAGTGCTACGGGACGAAGAGCAGGGAATCAGCCCCAGCATTTT
TRBD1 TRBJ2-3 TRBV7-2 many CASSPTGGWSTDTQYF TGTGCCAGCAGCCCCACAGGGGGCTGGAGCACAGATACGCAGTATTTT
. TRBJ2-3 TRBV4-1 many CASSQGQGDTQYF TGCGCCAGCAGCCAAGGTCAGGGAGATACGCAGTATTTT
. TRBJ2-7 TRBV5-1 few CASSLVAAYEQYF TGCGCCAGCAGCTTGGTGGCAGCCTACGAGCAGTACTTC
. TRBJ1-2 TRBV29-1 many CSVPSPSGGYTF TGCAGCGTTCCCAGCCCTTCGGGAGGCTACACCTTC
. TRBJ2-1 TRBV4-3 many CASSQEGSSSGWYNEQFF TGCGCCAGCAGCCAAGAGGGCAGCTCATCTGGGTGGTACAATGAGCAGTTCTTC
TRBD2 TRBJ2-7 TRBV20-1 few CSARARGGGQNEQYF TGCAGTGCTAGAGCCAGGGGCGGGGGGCAGAACGAGCAGTACTTC